A selection of T cell receptor beta chains follows, all from one sample in a study of blood T cell repertoires in COVID-19. Using immunoSEQ multiplex PCR, the repertoire was profiled, and TCRdb retains in-frame clones only, with some absent. The sample has hundreds of thousands of clones; roughly 80% are singletons. Material for sequencing was PBMCs or T cells enriched from blood (not recorded which). These receptors originate from a man aged 40-50 years who had been exposed to COVID-19. Both conserved end residues are part of each CDR3. A D gene is named only where the DNA matches it firmly. The size of a clone is reported for some rows only, either as once, few or many, or as a class for expanded clones.

14,TRBV5-1,TRBD1,TRBJ2-4,NA,CASSPGQGGGIQYF,TGCGCCAGCAGCCCAGGACAGGGAGGTGGCATTCAGTACTTC
13,TRBV2,TRBD2,TRBJ2-1,few,CASSGGSGRQEFF,TGTGCCAGCAGTGGAGGTAGCGGGAGACAGGAGTTCTTC
16,TRBV18,TRBD1,TRBJ1-1,NA,CASSLTRTGPGTEAFF,TGTGCCAGCTCACTGACCAGGACAGGGCCTGGTACTGAAGCTTTCTTT
12,TRBV30,TRBD2,TRBJ2-7,few,CAWGMREYEQYF,TGTGCCTGGGGGATGCGGGAGTACGAGCAGTACTTC
12,TRBV12-3/TRBV12-4,NA,TRBJ1-2,NA,CASCAGVGGYTF,TGTGCCAGCTGCGCGGGGGTAGGTGGCTACACCTTC
14,TRBV4-1,NA,TRBJ2-5,NA,CASSQDRGGGTQYF,TGCGCCAGCAGCCAAGATAGGGGGGGTGGGACCCAGTACTTC
14,TRBV11-3,TRBD1,TRBJ1-6,many,CASRGQGGNSPLHF,TGTGCCAGCCGCGGACAGGGCGGAAATTCACCCCTCCACTTT
17,TRBV21-1,NA,TRBJ1-4,few,CASSKVWKGTVNEKLFF,TGTGCCAGCAGCAAAGTTTGGAAAGGGACAGTTAATGAAAAACTGTTTTTT
14,TRBV7-8,NA,TRBJ1-6,NA,CASSPRENNSPLHF,TGTGCCAGCAGCCCCCGGGAGAATAATTCACCCCTCCACTTT
17,TRBV4-2,NA,TRBJ2-7,NA,CASSQEMAAGSRAEQYF,TGTGCCAGCAGCCAAGAAATGGCGGCGGGAAGTAGGGCGGAGCAGTACTTC
15,TRBV27,NA,TRBJ2-1,NA,CASSLAGPGYNEQFF,TGTGCCAGCAGTTTAGCAGGGCCCGGCTACAATGAGCAGTTCTTC
16,TRBV5-5,NA,TRBJ1-6,NA,CASSLQDLSYNSPLHF,TGTGCCAGCAGCTTACAGGACCTCTCCTATAATTCACCCCTCCACTTT
14,TRBV6-5,NA,TRBJ1-2,NA,CASTITTGHYGYTF,TGTGCCAGCACTATAACAACAGGCCACTATGGCTACACCTTC
15,TRBV5-1,NA,TRBJ2-7,NA,CASSLLSQGFNEQYF,TGCGCCAGCAGCTTGCTCTCACAGGGATTCAACGAGCAGTACTTC
14,TRBV5-1,TRBD1,TRBJ1-2,few,CASSLTGGNYGYTF,TGCGCCAGCAGCCTGACAGGGGGCAACTATGGCTACACCTTC
12,TRBV12-3/TRBV12-4,NA,TRBJ2-1,NA,CVSSQGYAEQFF,TGTGTCAGCAGCCAGGGGTATGCTGAGCAGTTCTTC
13,TRBV6-1,NA,TRBJ2-5,NA,CASSERLAETQYF,TGTGCCAGCAGTGAACGCTTAGCGGAGACCCAGTACTTC
13,TRBV7-6,NA,TRBJ2-2,once,CATEAPNTGELFF,TGTGCCACGGAAGCGCCTAACACCGGGGAGCTGTTTTTT
16,TRBV18,NA,TRBJ2-7,NA,CASSPLTGTFDYEQYF,TGTGCCAGCTCACCACTCACCGGGACTTTCGATTACGAGCAGTACTTC
15,TRBV7-3,TRBD1,TRBJ2-1,NA,CASSLMSTTGNEQFF,TGTGCCAGCAGCTTAATGTCCACGACAGGGAATGAGCAGTTCTTC